The clone carrying this TCR beta chain has a handful of counts. The table came from immunoSEQ multiplex PCR; TCRdb's copy has only in-frame clones and leaves some out. The sample contains fewer than 350,000 clones, around 88% of which appear only once. This CDR3 has 16 residues. V was shortened by 0 bases and J by 0 bases, with 6 bases between the two germline ends. Germline CDR1 and CDR2: MNHEY and SVGAGI. This specimen comes from a study of blood T cell repertoires in COVID-19. The chain couples TRBV6-5 to TRBJ2-6; D remains unclear. Sequencing was done on a sample of PBMCs or T cells enriched from blood (not recorded which). The TCR sequence derives from a woman in her thirties or forties who had recovered from COVID-19. The CDR3 DNA follows: TGTGCCAGCAGTTACTCCCCGAGCTCTGGGGCCAACGTCCTGACTTTC. As protein: CASSYSPSSGANVLTF.